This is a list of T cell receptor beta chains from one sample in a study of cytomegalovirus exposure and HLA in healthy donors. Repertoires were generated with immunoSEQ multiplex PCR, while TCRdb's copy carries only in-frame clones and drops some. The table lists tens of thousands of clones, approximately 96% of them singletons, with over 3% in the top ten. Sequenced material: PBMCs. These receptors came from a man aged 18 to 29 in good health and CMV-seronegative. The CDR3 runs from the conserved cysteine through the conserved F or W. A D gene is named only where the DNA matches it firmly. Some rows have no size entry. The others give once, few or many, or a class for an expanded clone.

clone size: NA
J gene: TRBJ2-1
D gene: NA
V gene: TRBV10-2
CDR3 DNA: TGCGCCAGCAGTGAGATCAGACGGGGCAATGAGCAGTTCTTC
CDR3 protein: CASSEIRRGNEQFF

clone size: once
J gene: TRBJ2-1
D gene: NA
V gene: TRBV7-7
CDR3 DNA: TGTGCCAGCAGCTTAGCGACGTCAGCGTCCTACAATGAGCAGTTCTTC
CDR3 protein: CASSLATSASYNEQFF

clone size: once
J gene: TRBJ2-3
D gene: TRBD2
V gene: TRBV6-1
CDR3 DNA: TGTGCCAGCAGTGAAAGAGCGGGAGTCAGGAGCACAGATACGCAGTATTTT
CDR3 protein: CASSERAGVRSTDTQYF

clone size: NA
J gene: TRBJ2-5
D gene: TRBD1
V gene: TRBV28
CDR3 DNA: TGTGCCAGCACGCCAAGGACAGGGAGCGAGACCCAGTACTTC
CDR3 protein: CASTPRTGSETQYF

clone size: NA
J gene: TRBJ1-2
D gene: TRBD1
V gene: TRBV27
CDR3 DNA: TGTGCCAGCAGTTTAAGGACAGGGATCTATGGCTACACCTTC
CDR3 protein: CASSLRTGIYGYTF

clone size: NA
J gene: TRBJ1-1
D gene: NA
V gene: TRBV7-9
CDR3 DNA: TGTGCCAGCAGCTTGACACAGGGTTCAGCTTTCTTT
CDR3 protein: CASSLTQGSAFF

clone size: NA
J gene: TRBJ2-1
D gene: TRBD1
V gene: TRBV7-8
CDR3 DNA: TGTGCCAGCACCTCGGACAGGGGCAATGAGCAGTTCTTC
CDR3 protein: CASTSDRGNEQFF

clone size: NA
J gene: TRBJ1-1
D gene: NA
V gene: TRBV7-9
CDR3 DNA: TGTGCCAGCAGCTTGGAGGACACTGAAGCTTTCTTT
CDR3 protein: CASSLEDTEAFF

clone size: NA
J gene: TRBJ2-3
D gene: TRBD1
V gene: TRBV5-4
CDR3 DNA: TGTGCCAGCAGTTCGGGGGACAGGGTCACAGATACGCAGTATTTT
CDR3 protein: CASSSGDRVTDTQYF

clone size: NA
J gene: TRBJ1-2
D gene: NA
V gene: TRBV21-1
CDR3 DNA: TGTGCCAGCAGACCCCGACAGGGGGGCGAATTAAATTGTTCCCATGGCTACACCTTC
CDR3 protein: CASRPRQGGELNCSHGYTF

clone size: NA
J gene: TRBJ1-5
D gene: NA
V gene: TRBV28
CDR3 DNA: TGTGCCAGCAGTTTGATGGGCATGAACAGGGTCGGCAATCAGCCCCAGCATTTT
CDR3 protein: CASSLMGMNRVGNQPQHF

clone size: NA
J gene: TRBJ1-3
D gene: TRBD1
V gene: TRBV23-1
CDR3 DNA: TGCGCCAGCAGTCGGGTGGGGGACAGGCTTGCCTCTGGAAACACCATATATTTT
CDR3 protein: CASSRVGDRLASGNTIYF

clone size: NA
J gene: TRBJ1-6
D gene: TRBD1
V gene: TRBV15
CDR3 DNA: TGTGCCACCAGCGCCGGGACAGGGGGTTCACCCCTCCACTTT
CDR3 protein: CATSAGTGGSPLHF

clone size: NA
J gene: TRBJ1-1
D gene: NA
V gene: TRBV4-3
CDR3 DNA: TGCGCCAGCAGCCAAGAATTGCGGGCCTTGGGAGAAGCTTTCTTT
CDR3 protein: CASSQELRALGEAFF

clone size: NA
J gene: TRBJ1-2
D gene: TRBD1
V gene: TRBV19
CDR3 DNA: TGTGCCAGTACCGATACGGGACAGTCCGTTGATGGCTACACCTTC
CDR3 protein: CASTDTGQSVDGYTF

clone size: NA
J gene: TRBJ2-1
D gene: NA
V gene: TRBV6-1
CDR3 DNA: TGTGCCAGCAGTCGAGGCGGTGTTAATGAGCAGTTCTTC
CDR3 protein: CASSRGGVNEQFF

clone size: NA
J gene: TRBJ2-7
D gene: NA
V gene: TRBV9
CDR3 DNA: TGTGCCAGCAGCGTTGCGGCCACCGAGGGTTACGAGCAGTACTTC
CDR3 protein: CASSVAATEGYEQYF

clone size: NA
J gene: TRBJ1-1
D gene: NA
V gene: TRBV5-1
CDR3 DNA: TGCGCCAGCAGCTCGGGAGGGGAGGGCACTGAAGCTTTCTTT
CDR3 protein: CASSSGGEGTEAFF

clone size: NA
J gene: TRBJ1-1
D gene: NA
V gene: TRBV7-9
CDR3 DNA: TGTGCCAGCAGCCATTTGAACACTGAAGCTTTCTTT
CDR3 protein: CASSHLNTEAFF

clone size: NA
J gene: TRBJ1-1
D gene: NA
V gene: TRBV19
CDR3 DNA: TGTGCCAGTAGTACCCCCGGGACAAGCACTGAAGCTTTCTTT
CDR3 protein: CASSTPGTSTEAFF

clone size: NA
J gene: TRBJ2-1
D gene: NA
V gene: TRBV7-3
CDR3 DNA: TGTGCCAGCAGCTTAGACGGGACATCATACAATGAGCAGTTCTTC
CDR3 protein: CASSLDGTSYNEQFF

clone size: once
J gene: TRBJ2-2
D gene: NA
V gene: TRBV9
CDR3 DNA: TGTGCCAGCAGCGTAGTAGTCGGGGGCACCGGGGAGCTGTTTTTT
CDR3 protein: CASSVVVGGTGELFF

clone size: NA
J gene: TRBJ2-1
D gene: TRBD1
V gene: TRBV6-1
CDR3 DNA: TGTGCCAGCAGTGACCCTGAACTACCTGGACAGGGGGCCTACAATGAGCAGTTCTTC
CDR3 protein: CASSDPELPGQGAYNEQFF

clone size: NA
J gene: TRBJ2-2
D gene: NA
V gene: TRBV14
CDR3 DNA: TGTGCCAGCAGCCTCCGACGGGACGGGGAGCTGTTTTTT
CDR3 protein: CASSLRRDGELFF

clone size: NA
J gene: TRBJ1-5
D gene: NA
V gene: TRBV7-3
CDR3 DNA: TGTGCCAGCAGCTTAAGCCGGAGGTTCAGGAATCAGCCCCAGCATTTT
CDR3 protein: CASSLSRRFRNQPQHF

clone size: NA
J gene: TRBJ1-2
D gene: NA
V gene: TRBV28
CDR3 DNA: TGTGCCAGCAGTTTGGGGGCACAGTTTGGTGGCTACACCTTC
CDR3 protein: CASSLGAQFGGYTF

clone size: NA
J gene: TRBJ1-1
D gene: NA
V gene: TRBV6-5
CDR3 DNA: TGTGCCAGCAGCCCCCGGGGAGCCAACACTGAAGCTTTCTTT
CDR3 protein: CASSPRGANTEAFF

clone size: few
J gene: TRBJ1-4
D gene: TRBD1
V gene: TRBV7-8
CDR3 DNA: TGTGCCAGCAGCCTGGGACAGCTGAATGAAAAACTGTTTTTT
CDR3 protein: CASSLGQLNEKLFF

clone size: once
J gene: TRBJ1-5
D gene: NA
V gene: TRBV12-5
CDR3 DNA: TGTGCTAGTGGCCCCCTGCGGAGGGGAGGTATCGATCAGCCCCAGCATTTT
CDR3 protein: CASGPLRRGGIDQPQHF

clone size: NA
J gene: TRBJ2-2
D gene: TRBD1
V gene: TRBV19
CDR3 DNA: TGTGCCAGTGGGCCTTCTTTAGGACAGGGCCCCGGGGAGCTGTTTTTT
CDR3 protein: CASGPSLGQGPGELFF

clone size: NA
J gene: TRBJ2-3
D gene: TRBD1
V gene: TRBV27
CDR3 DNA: TGTGCCAGCAGTTTGAACAGGGGGCTGGATACGCAGTATTTT
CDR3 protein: CASSLNRGLDTQYF

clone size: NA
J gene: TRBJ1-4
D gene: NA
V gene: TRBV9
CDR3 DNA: TGTGCCAGCAGCGTAGACATAAATGAAAAACTGTTTTTT
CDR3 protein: CASSVDINEKLFF

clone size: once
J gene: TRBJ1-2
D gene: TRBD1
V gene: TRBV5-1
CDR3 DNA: TGCGCCAGCAGCTTAGGACAGGGGAATGGCTACACCTTC
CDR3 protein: CASSLGQGNGYTF

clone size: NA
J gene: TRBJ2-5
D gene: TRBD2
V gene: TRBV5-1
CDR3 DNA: TGCGCCAGCAGCTTGCTCGGGGGGAACCAAGAGACCCAGTACTTC
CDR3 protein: CASSLLGGNQETQYF

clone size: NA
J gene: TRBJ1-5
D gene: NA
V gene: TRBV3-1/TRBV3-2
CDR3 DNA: TGTGCCGATACAAACCCCCAGCATTTT
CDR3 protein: CADTNPQHF

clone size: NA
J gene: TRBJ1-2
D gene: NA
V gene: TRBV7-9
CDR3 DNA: TGTGCCAGCAGCTCGGGTGGCTACACCTTC
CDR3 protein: CASSSGGYTF

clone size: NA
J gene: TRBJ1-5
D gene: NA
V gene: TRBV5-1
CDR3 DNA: TGCGCCAGCAGCTTGGTACAGGGCAGCCAGCCCCAGCATTTT
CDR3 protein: CASSLVQGSQPQHF

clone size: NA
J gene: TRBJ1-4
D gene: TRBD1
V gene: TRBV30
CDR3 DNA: TGTGCCTGGAGTGGGGGGACAGCTAATGAAAAACTGTTTTTT
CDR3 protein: CAWSGGTANEKLFF

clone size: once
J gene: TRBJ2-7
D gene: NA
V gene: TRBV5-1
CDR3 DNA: TGCGCCAGCAGCTTGAGGGGCTCAGAGCAGTACTTC
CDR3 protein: CASSLRGSEQYF

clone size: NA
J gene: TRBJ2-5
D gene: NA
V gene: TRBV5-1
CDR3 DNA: TGCGCCAGCAGCTCGAGAGCATCCCGAGAGACCCAGTACTTC
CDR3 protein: CASSSRASRETQYF

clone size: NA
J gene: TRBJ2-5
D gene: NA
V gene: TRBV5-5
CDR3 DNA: TGTGCCAGCAGCTTGGCACTAAAAGAGACCCAGTACTTC
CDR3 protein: CASSLALKETQYF

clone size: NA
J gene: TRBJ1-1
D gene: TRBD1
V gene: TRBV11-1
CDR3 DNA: TGTGCCAGCAGCCGAGGCGAACAGGGGCAAGCTTTCTTT
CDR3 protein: CASSRGEQGQAFF

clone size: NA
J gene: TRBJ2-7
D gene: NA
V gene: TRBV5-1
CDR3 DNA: TGCGCCAGCAGCTTGTTTTTGCAGGGTCGTAGGGAGCAGTACTTC
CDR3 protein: CASSLFLQGRREQYF

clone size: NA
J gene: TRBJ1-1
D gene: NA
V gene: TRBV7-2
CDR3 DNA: TGTGCCAGCAGCTTCGGTAACACTGAAGCTTTCTTT
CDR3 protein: CASSFGNTEAFF